Listed below are T cell receptor beta chains from one sample, sequenced in a study of T-cell memory formation after mild COVID-19. In TCRdb, the 5' RACE reads were re-called with MiXCR into one record per CDR3 protein. The sample yields 500,000 to 600,000 distinct CDR3 sequences, more than 15% seen once. The sequencing input was PBMCs or a T cell subset sorted from them (not recorded which). Source of these receptors: an adult woman who had mild COVID-19 (a few samples of this study predate the infection). Cell type and time point are not known. The CDR3 runs from the conserved cysteine through the conserved F or W. The order of the fields is D gene, V gene, CDR3 protein. D genes are given only for firm matches.

NA TRBV30 CAWSAGPAYEQYF
NA TRBV6-1 CASRLSWGGDNEQFF
NA TRBV13 CASAAGGNSYEQYF
NA TRBV6-6 CASTKEYNQPQHF
NA TRBV12-3/TRBV12-4 CASKPSSGNEQFF
TRBD2 TRBV6-6 CASSYTGGPSGEQYF
TRBD2 TRBV7-2 CASSPIRTSGGSGQFF
NA TRBV29-1 CSVEFPHGSYEQYF
TRBD2 TRBV5-5 CASSYGGSSYEQYF
TRBD1 TRBV7-6 CASSLGTGSVTGELFF
NA TRBV7-2 CASSEGQRSSYEQYF
TRBD2 TRBV7-2 CASSILAGEQETQYF
NA TRBV3-1 CASTSGRVSYNSPLHF
TRBD1 TRBV5-1 CASSRADRGPDEQYF
TRBD2 TRBV12-3/TRBV12-4 CASSPTGGPYNEQFF
TRBD1 TRBV6-1 CASSGGTGGLYEQYF
TRBD1 TRBV27 CASSLYGTAYEQYF
TRBD1 TRBV5-1 CASSPTPQGAGGELFF
NA TRBV3-1 CASSQKGLAGRGYGYTF
TRBD1 TRBV5-1 CASSTAQGVREQFF
NA TRBV7-3 CASSLGPSAGDTGELFF
NA TRBV20-1 CSAARDVTPYEQYF